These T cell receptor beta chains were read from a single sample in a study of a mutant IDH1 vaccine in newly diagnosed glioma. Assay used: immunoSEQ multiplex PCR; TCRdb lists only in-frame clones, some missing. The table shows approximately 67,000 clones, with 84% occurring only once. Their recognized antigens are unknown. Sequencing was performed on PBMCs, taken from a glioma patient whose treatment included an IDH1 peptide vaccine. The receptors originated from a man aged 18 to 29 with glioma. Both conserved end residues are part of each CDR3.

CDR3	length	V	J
CAHLTGANEQFF	12	TRBV21-1	TRBJ2-1
CASSLGWREGGYTF	14	TRBV7-2	TRBJ1-2
CASSVNTGGKGTDTQYF	17	TRBV9	TRBJ2-3
CASSDKRPQGTYEQYF	16	TRBV18	TRBJ2-7
CASSPGQGANEKLFF	15	TRBV7-9	TRBJ1-4
CASGWQGVTEAFF	13	TRBV12-5	TRBJ1-1
CASSDQTSYNEQFF	14	TRBV6-1	TRBJ2-1
CASSLLWDHRSNYGYTF	17	TRBV5-1	TRBJ1-2
CASSRNPSGVSTDTQYF	17	TRBV7-2	TRBJ2-3
CASSQTGKDTEAFF	14	TRBV4-2	TRBJ1-1
CAISVHGTYEQYF	13	TRBV10-3	TRBJ2-7
CASTEGVRRETQYF	14	TRBV6-5	TRBJ2-5
CASSLPTTNTEAFF	14	TRBV7-9	TRBJ1-1
CASSLKGQEPYNEQFF	16	TRBV9	TRBJ2-1
CASSQSYGYTF	11	TRBV7-9	TRBJ1-2
CSVEERGTGEAFF	13	TRBV29-1	TRBJ1-1
CASSERDGTVNYGYTF	16	TRBV2	TRBJ1-2
CASSLPGRGSYEQYF	15	TRBV7-9	TRBJ2-7
CASSLARALANTEAFF	16	TRBV5-6	TRBJ1-1
CATSRDTGRINQPQHF	16	TRBV15	TRBJ1-5